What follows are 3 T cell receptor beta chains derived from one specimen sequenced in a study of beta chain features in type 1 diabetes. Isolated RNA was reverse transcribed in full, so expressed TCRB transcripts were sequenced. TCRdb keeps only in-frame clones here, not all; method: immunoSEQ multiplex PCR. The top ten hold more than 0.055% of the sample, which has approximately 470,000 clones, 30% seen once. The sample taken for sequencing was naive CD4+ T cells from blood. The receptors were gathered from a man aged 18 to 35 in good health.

The CDR3 region is CASSYYGVYEQYF. The CDR3 region has the DNA TGTGCCAGCAGTTACTACGGGGTCTACGAGCAGTACTTC. The chain employs TRBV6-5 and TRBJ2-7; tentatively, D is TRBD2 (5 bases). The CDR3 extends over 13 amino acids. Germline loops: CDR1 MNHEY, CDR2 SVGAGI. Trimming shortened V by 1 base and J by 3 bases, and 7 bases separated the two germline ends.

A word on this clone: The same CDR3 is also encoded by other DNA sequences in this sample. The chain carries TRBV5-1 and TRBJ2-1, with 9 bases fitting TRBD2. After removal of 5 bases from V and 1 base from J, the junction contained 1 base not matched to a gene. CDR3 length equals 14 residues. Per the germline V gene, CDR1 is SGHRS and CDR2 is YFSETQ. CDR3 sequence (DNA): TGCGCCAGCAGGCTAGCGGGGTCCTACAATGAGCAGTTCTTC. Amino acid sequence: CASRLAGSYNEQFF.

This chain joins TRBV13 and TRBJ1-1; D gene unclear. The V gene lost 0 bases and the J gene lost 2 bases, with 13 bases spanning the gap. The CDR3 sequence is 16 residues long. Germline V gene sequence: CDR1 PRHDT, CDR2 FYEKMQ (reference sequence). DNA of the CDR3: TGTGCCAGCAGCTTAGGTGACATCTTTTCTAACACTGAAGCTTTCTTT. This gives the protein CASSLGDIFSNTEAFF.